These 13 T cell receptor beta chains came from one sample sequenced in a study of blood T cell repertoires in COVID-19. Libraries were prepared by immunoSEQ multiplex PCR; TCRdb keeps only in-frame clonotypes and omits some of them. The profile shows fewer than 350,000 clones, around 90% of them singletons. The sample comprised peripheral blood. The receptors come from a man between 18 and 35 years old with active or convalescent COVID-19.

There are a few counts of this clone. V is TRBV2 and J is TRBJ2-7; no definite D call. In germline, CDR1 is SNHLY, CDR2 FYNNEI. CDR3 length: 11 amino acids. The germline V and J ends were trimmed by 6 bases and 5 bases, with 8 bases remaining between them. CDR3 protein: CASRKTDEQYF. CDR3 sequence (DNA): TGTGCCAGCAGAAAAACAGACGAGCAGTACTTC.

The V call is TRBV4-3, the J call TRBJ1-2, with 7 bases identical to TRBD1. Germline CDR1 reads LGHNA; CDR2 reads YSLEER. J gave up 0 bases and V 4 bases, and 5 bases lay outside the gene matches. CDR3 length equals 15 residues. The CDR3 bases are TGCGCCAGCAGCCCTTCCGGGACAGCTAACTATGGCTACACCTTC. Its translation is CASSPSGTANYGYTF.

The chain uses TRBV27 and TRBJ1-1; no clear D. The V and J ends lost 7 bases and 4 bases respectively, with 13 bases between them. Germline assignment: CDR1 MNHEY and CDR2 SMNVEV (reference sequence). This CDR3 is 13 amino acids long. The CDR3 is CASNPGVGTEAFF. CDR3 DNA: TGTGCCAGCAATCCGGGAGTTGGCACTGAAGCTTTCTTT.

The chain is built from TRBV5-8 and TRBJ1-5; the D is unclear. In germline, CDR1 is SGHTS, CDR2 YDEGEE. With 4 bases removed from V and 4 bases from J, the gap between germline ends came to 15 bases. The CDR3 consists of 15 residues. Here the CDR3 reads CASSPLVSRNQPQHF. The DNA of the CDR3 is TGTGCCAGCAGCCCCCTAGTGAGCAGAAATCAGCCCCAGCATTTT.

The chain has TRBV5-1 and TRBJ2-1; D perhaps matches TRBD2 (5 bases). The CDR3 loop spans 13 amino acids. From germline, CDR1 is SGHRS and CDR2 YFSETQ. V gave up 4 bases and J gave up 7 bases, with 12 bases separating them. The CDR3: CASSPFGENEQFF. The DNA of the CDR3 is TGCGCCAGCAGCCCGTTTGGGGAGAATGAGCAGTTCTTC.

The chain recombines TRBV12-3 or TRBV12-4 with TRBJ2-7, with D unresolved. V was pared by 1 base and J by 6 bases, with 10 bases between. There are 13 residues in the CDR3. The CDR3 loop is CASSLESPIEQYF. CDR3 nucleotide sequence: TGTGCCAGCAGTTTAGAGTCCCCTATCGAGCAGTACTTC.

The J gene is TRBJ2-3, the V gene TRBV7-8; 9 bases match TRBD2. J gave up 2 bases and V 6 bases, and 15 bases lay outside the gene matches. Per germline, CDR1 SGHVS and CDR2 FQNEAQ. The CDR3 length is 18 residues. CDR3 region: CASSRVWSGGPTTDTQYF. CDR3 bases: TGTGCCAGCAGTAGGGTGTGGAGCGGGGGGCCGACCACAGATACGCAGTATTTT.

The CDR3 loop is CSGQYQETQYF. In DNA form, the CDR3 reads TGCAGTGGCCAGTACCAAGAGACCCAGTACTTC. J is TRBJ2-5 and V is TRBV20-1; D not certain. The CDR3 extends over 11 amino acids. Looked up from germline, CDR1 is DFQATT and CDR2 is SNEGSKA (reference sequence). The V and J ends lost 7 bases and 0 bases respectively, with 6 bases between them.

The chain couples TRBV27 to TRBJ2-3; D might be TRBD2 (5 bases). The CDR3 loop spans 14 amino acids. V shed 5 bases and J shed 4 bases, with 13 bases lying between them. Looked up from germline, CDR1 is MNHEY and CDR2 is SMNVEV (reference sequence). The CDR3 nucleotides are TGTGCCAGCAGTGTCGACTGGGGAGCAGATACGCAGTATTTT. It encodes CASSVDWGADTQYF.

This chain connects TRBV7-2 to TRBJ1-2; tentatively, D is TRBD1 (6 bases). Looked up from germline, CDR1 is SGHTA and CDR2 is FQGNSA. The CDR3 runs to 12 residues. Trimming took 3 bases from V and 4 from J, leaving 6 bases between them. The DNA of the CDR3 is TGTGCCAGCAGCTTGGACAGCTATGGCTACACCTTC. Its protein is CASSLDSYGYTF.

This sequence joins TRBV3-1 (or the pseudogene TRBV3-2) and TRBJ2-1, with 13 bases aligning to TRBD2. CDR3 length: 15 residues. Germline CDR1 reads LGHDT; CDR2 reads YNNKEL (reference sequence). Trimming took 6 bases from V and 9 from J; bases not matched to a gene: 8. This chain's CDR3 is CASSYRTSGGGEQFF. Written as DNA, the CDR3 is TGTGCCAGCAGTTATAGGACTAGCGGGGGAGGTGAGCAGTTCTTC.

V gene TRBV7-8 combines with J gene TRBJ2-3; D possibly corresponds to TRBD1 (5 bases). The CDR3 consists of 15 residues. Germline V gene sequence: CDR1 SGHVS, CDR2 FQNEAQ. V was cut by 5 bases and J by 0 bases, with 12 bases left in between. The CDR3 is CASSQYRTSTDTQYF. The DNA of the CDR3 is TGTGCCAGCAGCCAATACAGGACGAGCACAGATACGCAGTATTTT.

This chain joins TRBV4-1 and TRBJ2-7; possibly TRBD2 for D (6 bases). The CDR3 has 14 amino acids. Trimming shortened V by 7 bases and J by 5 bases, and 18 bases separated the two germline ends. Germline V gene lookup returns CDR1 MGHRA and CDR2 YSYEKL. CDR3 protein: CASTPGGGVDEQYF. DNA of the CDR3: TGCGCCAGCACTCCCGGCGGCGGGGTGGACGAGCAGTACTTC.